Listed below are T cell receptor beta chains from one sample, sequenced in a study of blood T cell repertoires in COVID-19. Only in-frame clones appear in the TCRdb table, and some are missing; sequencing was by immunoSEQ multiplex PCR. This table holds around 400,000 clones, approximately 89% found once. Sequenced input: PBMCs or T cells enriched from blood (not recorded which). All receptors come from a woman aged 40 to 49 who had been exposed to COVID-19. Both conserved end residues are part of each CDR3. The order of the fields is clone size, D gene, V gene, J gene, CDR3 protein, CDR3 DNA. D genes are given only for firm matches. Expanded clones are given a class, and other clones once, few, many or no size at all.

NA,NA,TRBV7-8,TRBJ2-3,CASGATGSTDTQYF,TGTGCCTCTGGGGCGACAGGCAGCACAGATACGCAGTATTTT
NA,NA,TRBV6-2/TRBV6-3,TRBJ1-3,CASSPYGGAGNTIYF,TGTGCCAGCAGCCCCTACGGAGGGGCTGGAAACACCATATATTTT
NA,NA,TRBV4-1,TRBJ2-1,CASSQEGSQAPLDEQFF,TGCGCCAGCAGCCAAGAAGGGTCACAGGCCCCATTAGATGAGCAGTTCTTC
NA,TRBD2,TRBV7-6,TRBJ2-5,CASSLRGGSEETQYF,TGTGCCAGCAGCTTACGCGGGGGGTCGGAAGAGACCCAGTACTTC
NA,TRBD1,TRBV18,TRBJ1-3,CASSPSLLQGAPGNTIYF,TGTGCCAGCTCACCATCCCTCTTGCAGGGGGCTCCTGGAAACACCATATATTTT
NA,NA,TRBV4-3,TRBJ1-4,CASSRITGPGGNEKLFF,TGCGCCAGCAGCCGGATTACAGGGCCTGGGGGTAATGAAAAACTGTTTTTT
NA,TRBD1,TRBV25-1,TRBJ2-1,CASSVTPGQGAVNEQFF,TGTGCCAGCAGTGTCACACCAGGACAGGGGGCTGTCAATGAGCAGTTCTTC
once,TRBD1,TRBV29-1,TRBJ1-1,CSVGNPTGGSTEAFF,TGCAGCGTTGGAAACCCTACAGGGGGGAGCACTGAAGCTTTCTTT
once,NA,TRBV19,TRBJ1-2,CASSIAGQFGGYTF,TGTGCCAGTAGTATAGCCGGACAGTTCGGGGGCTACACCTTC
NA,TRBD2,TRBV4-2,TRBJ2-3,CASSHGLAGGRGTDTQYF,TGTGCCAGCAGCCACGGACTAGCGGGAGGGCGGGGCACAGATACGCAGTATTTT
NA,NA,TRBV18,TRBJ1-1,CASSPLTEAFF,TGTGCCAGCTCACCCCTGACTGAAGCTTTCTTT